This T cell receptor beta chain was profiled in a study of T cell responses to AZD1222 COVID-19 vaccine. Study-level information: Pooled together were second doses at about 4 or about 12 weeks.

Findings and limits, study-wide: Of spike-specific TCRs, nearly half reportedly target regions left unmutated in variants.

A note on this clone: What it binds is unknown.

The CDR3 has 16 amino acids. The V gene end was trimmed by 3 bases and the J gene end by 3 bases; junction bases not matched to a gene: 5. Germline values: CDR1 SGHRS, CDR2 YFSETQ. The table came from immunoSEQ multiplex PCR; TCRdb's copy has only in-frame clones and leaves some out. Found here are more than 50,000 clones, more than 80% of them singletons; the top ten hold around 2%. The rearrangement links TRBV5-1 to TRBJ2-5; the match to TRBD2 covers 13 bases. The receptor was derived from an adult in good health. Sample: peripheral blood, taken on day 0 of AZD1222 vaccination. The CDR3 protein is CASSSGTSGKEETQYF. The CDR3 DNA sequence: TGCGCCAGCAGCTCAGGGACTAGCGGGAAAGAAGAGACCCAGTACTTC.